This T cell receptor (beta chain) was captured in a study of blood T cell repertoires in COVID-19. Study context: Sites across the United States, Italy and Spain contributed samples from acute and convalescent COVID-19.

Those who participated ranged in age from roughly 18 to 95 years and resided in approximately 26 US areas. Researchers sorted participants into cohorts using their self-reported clinical history. Germline V lookup: CDR1 MDHEN, CDR2 SYDVKM. Trimming left V 2 bases short and J 14 bases short, with 13 bases between. This CDR3 region has 12 residues. The method was immunoSEQ multiplex PCR; TCRdb's version includes in-frame clones alone and lacks a portion of them. The sample lists 130,000 or so clones; around four fifths were seen once. The sequenced sample was PBMCs or T cells enriched from blood (not recorded which). V is TRBV28 and J is TRBJ2-1; D unresolved. The receptor comes from a man between 40 and 49 years old with acute COVID-19. The CDR3: CASSLGQRRKFF. For the CDR3, the DNA is TGTGCCAGCAGTTTAGGCCAGAGGCGGAAGTTCTTC.